The source of this TCR beta chain is a study of PD-1 blockade in classical Hodgkin lymphoma. The overall study: Nivolumab was administered to patients intravenously at 3 mg/kg every 2 weeks.

Study-wide points: Before treatment, complete responders showed about the same diversity as newly diagnosed patients.

There are 10 residues in the CDR3. Per the germline V gene, CDR1 is WNHNN and CDR2 is SYGVQD (reference sequence). Deletions cut 7 bases from V and 9 bases from J, with 9 bases between. This clone was detected a few times. No antigen is known for it. Data came from immunoSEQ multiplex PCR; TCRdb stores just in-frame clones and leaves some out. The table lists about 41,000 clones, around 75% of them singletons, with approximately 20% in the top ten. Every patient experienced relapse after autologous stem cell transplantation, and brentuximab vedotin exposure varied. The chain employs TRBV10-1 and TRBJ1-2, with D unresolved. The sample here was peripheral blood mononuclear cells (PBMCs), taken at baseline. The TCR comes from a human donor with classical Hodgkin lymphoma. The CDR3 loop is CASKKECYTF. As DNA, the CDR3 is TGCGCCAGCAAGAAGGAGTGCTACACCTTC.